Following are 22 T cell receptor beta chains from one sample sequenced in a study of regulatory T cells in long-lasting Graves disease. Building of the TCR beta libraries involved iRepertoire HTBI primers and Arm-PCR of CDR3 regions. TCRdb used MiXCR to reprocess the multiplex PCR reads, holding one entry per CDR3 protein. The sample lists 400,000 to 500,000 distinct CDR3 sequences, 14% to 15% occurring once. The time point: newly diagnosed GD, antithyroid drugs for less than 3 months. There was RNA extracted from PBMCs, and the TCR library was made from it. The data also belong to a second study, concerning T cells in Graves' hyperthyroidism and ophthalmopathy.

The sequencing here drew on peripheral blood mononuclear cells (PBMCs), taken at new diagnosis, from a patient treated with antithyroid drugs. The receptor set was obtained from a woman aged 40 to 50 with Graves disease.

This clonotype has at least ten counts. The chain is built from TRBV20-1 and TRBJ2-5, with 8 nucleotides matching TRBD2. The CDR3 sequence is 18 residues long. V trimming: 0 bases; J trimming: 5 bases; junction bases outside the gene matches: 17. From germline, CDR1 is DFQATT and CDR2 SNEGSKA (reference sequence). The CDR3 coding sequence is TGCAGTGCTAGAGATCGAATAGCGGGATCGGCTAGTAGTGAGACCCAGTACTTC. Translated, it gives CSARDRIAGSASSETQYF.

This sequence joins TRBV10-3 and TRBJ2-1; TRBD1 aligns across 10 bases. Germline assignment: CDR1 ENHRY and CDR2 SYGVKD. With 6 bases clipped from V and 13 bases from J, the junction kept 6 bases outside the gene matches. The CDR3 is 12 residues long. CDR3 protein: CAIRDRGSNQFF. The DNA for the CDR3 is TGTGCCATCAGGGACAGGGGGTCTAACCAGTTCTTC.

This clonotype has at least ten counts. DNA for the CDR3: TGTGCCAGCAGTTGGGCTCCTAGCGGGAGGTACAATGAGCAGTTCTTC. Residues: CASSWAPSGRYNEQFF. V and J are TRBV28 and TRBJ2-1; TRBD2 matches at 11 bases. Germline lookup yields CDR1 MDHEN and CDR2 SYDVKM. The CDR3 has 16 amino acids. J lost 4 bases, V lost 4 bases, and 6 bases had no gene match.

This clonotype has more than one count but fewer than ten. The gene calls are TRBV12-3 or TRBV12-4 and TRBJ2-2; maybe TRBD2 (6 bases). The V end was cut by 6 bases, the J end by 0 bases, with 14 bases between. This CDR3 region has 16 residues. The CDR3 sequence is CASSPGLLPNTGELFF. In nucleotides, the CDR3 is TGTGCCAGCAGCCCGGGACTTTTACCGAACACCGGGGAGCTGTTTTTT.

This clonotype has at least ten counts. DNA for the CDR3: TGTGCCAGCAGCCTGCGACAGGGCTACGAGCAGTACTTC. It translates to CASSLRQGYEQYF. The chain combines TRBV28 with TRBJ2-7; 7 nucleotides line up with TRBD1. Trimming cost V 6 bases and J 3 bases; bases outside gene matches: 5. The germline V gene encodes CDR1 MDHEN and CDR2 SYDVKM. CDR3 length: 13 residues.

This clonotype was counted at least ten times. The CDR3 reads CASSLEINFAEAFF. CDR3 coding DNA: TGTGCCAGCAGCTTAGAAATCAACTTTGCTGAAGCTTTCTTT. The chain joins TRBV7-6 to TRBJ1-1; D ambiguous. Germline lookup yields CDR1 SGHVS and CDR2 FNYEAQ. CDR3 length: 14 residues. V was shortened by 1 base and J by 6 bases, with 12 bases between the two germline ends. Full variable domain (outside the CDR3, taken from reference TRBV7-6 and TRBJ1-1): GAGVSQSPRYKVTKRGQDVALRCDPISGHVSLYWYRQALGQGPEFLTYFNYEAQQDKSGLPNDRFSAERPEGSISTLTIQRTEQRDSAMYRCASSLEINFAEAFFGQGTRLTVV.

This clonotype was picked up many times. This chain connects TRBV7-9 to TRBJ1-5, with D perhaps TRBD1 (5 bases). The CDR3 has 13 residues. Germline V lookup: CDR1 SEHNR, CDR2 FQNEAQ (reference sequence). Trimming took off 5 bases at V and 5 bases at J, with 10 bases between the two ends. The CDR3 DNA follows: TGTGCCAGCAGCATCAGGGTTGATCAGCCCCAGCATTTT. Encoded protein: CASSIRVDQPQHF.

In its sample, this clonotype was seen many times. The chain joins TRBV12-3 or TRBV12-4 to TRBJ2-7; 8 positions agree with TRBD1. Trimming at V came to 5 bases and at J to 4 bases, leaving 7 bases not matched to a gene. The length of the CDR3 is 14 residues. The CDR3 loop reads CASSHGTGLYEQYF. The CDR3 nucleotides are TGTGCCAGCAGTCACGGGACAGGACTTTACGAGCAGTACTTC.

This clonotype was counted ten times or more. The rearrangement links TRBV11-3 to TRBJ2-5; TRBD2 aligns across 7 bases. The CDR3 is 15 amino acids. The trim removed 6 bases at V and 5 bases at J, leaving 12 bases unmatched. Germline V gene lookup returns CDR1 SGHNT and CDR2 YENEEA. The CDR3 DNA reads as TGTGCCAGCAGACCCCCGGGGGGTGGACTGGAGACCCAGTACTTC. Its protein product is CASRPPGGGLETQYF.

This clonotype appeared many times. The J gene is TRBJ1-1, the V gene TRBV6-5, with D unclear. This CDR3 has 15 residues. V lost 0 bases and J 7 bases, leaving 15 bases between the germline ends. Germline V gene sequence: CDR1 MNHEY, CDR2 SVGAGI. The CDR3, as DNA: TGTGCCAGCAGTTACTCCTTGGGATCATCGGGTGAAGCTTTCTTT. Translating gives CASSYSLGSSGEAFF.

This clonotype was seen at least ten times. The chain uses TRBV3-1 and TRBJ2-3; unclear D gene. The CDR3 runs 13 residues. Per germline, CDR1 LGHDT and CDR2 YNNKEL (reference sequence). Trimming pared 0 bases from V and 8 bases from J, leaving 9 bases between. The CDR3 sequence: CASSQDRKRTQYF. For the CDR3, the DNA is TGTGCCAGCAGCCAAGATCGGAAGCGTACGCAGTATTTT.

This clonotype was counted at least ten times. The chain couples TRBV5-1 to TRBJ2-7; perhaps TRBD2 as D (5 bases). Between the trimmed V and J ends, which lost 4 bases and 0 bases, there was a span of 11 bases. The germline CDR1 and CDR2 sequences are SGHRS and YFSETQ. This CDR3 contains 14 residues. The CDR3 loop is CASSLRTDSYEQYF. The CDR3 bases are TGCGCCAGCAGCCTACGGACTGACTCCTACGAGCAGTACTTC.

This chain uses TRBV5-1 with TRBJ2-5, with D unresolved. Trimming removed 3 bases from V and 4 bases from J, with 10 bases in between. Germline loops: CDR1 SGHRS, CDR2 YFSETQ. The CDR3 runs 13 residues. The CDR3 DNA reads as TGCGCCAGCAGCTCGGCGGCAGCAGAGACCCAGTACTTC. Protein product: CASSSAAAETQYF.

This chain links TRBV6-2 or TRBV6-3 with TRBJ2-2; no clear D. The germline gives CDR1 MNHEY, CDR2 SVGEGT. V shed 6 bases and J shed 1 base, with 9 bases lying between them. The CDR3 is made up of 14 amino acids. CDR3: CASRYKLNTGELFF. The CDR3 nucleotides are TGTGCCAGCAGGTACAAGCTGAACACCGGGGAGCTGTTTTTT.

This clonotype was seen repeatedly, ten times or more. The CDR3 here is CSVARREQSDYGYTF. CDR3 DNA: TGCAGCGTTGCCCGCCGGGAACAGAGCGACTATGGCTACACCTTC. The gene calls are TRBV29-1 and TRBJ1-2; D is ambiguous. The V end lost 4 bases, the J end lost 3 bases, and 18 bases lay between the germline ends. The CDR3 contains 15 residues. Germline V gene data show CDR1 as SQVTM and CDR2 as ANQGSEA.

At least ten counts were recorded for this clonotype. The chain's CDR3 is CASKRTGGTYNEQFF. CDR3 coding DNA: TGCGCCAGCAAGCGGACAGGGGGCACCTACAATGAGCAGTTCTTC. This rearrangement joins TRBV5-1 to TRBJ2-1; TRBD1 matches 11 bases. Germline values: CDR1 SGHRS, CDR2 YFSETQ. The CDR3 contains 15 residues. The V segment lost 6 bases and the J segment 2 bases; nucleotides outside the gene matches: 4.

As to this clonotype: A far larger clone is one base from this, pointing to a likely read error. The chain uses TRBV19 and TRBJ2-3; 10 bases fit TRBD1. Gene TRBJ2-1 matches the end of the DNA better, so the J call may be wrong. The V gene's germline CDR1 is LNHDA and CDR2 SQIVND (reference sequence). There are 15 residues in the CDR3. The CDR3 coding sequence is TGTGCCAGTAGTGGGGACAGGGGACCGACGATTGAGCAGTTCTTC. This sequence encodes CASSGDRGPTIEQFF.

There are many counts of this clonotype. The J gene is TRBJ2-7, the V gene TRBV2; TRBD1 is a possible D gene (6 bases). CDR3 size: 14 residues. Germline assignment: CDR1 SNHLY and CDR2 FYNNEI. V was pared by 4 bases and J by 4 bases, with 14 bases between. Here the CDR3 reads CASSVLGQLYEQYF. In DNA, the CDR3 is TGTGCCAGCAGTGTCTTAGGACAGCTTTACGAGCAGTACTTC.

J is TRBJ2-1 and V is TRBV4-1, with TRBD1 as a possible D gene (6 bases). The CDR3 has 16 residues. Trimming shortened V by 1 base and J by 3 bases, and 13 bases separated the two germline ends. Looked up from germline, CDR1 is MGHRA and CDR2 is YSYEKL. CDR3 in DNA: TGCGCCAGCAGCCAAGCAGTTGGGGGCGGCTACAATGAGCAGTTCTTC. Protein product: CASSQAVGGGYNEQFF.

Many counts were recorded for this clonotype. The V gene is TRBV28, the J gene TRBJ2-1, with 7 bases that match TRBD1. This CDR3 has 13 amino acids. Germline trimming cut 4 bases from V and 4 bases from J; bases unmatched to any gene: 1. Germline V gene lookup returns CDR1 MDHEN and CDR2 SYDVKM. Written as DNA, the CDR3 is TGTGCCAGCAGTTCACAGGGGTACAATGAGCAGTTCTTC. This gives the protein CASSSQGYNEQFF.

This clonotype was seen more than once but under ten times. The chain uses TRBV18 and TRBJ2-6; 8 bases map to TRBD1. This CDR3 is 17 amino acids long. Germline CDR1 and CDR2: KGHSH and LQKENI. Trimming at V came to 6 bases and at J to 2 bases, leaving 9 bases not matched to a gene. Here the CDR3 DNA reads TGTGCCAGCTCTCCTATAGGACAGGGAACTGGGGCCAACGTCCTGACTTTC. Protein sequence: CASSPIGQGTGANVLTF.

DNA for the CDR3: TGTGCCAGCAGTTGGGACGAAGGGGTTTACGAGCAGTACTTC. It encodes CASSWDEGVYEQYF. V gene TRBV12-3 or TRBV12-4 combines with J gene TRBJ2-7; D may be TRBD1 or TRBD2 (5 bases each). The CDR3 is 14 residues long. Trimming shortened V by 4 bases and J by 4 bases, and 14 bases separated the two germline ends.